The clone carrying this T cell receptor (beta chain) appeared a few times. The data derive from a study of T-cell reconstitution after alpha-beta-depleted transplantation in children. During its preparation, the TCRbeta library received unique molecular identifiers. TCRdb used MiXCR to reprocess the PCR reads, holding one entry per CDR3 protein. The table has approximately 630,000 distinct CDR3 sequences, approximately 14% seen once; the top ten hold about 0.77%. The CDR3 has 14 residues. V dropped 1 base and J dropped 3 bases, with 13 bases sitting between them. CDR1 and CDR2 (germline): DFQATT, SNEGSKA (reference sequence).

The receptor's source is a girl aged 2 to 10 with congenital amegakaryocytic thrombocytopenia, due to receive a stem cell transplant. The sample here was PBMCs, taken before TCRalphabeta/CD19-depleted stem cell transplant. V and J are TRBV20-1 and TRBJ2-7; D is unclear. As DNA, the CDR3 is TGCAGTGCTAGAGGGGCTATTACGGGCTACGAGCAGTACTTC. This translates into CSARGAITGYEQYF.